Following are 31 T cell receptor beta chains from one sample sequenced in a study of blood T cell repertoires in COVID-19. Repertoires were generated with immunoSEQ multiplex PCR, while TCRdb's copy carries only in-frame clones and drops some. The table has tens of thousands of clones, roughly 79% seen once. The specimen sequenced was peripheral blood. The receptors come from a man older than 75 with acute or convalescent COVID-19.

J is TRBJ1-1 and V is TRBV18; D uncertain. V lost 3 bases, J lost 3 bases, and 8 bases lay in between. This CDR3 has 13 residues. CDR1 is KGHSH, CDR2 LQKENI, per germline. The CDR3 sequence is CASSPTSDTEAFF. The CDR3 nucleotides are TGTGCCAGCTCACCTACCAGTGACACTGAAGCTTTCTTT.

The CDR3: CASSYPGQAISGNTIYF. The CDR3 nucleotides are TGTGCCAGCAGTTACCCGGGACAGGCTATCTCTGGAAACACCATATATTTT. This chain uses TRBV6-2 or TRBV6-3 with TRBJ1-3, with 8 bases aligning to TRBD1. The trim removed 2 bases at V and 0 bases at J, leaving 6 bases unmatched. Germline lookup yields CDR1 MNHEY and CDR2 SVGEGT. The CDR3 has 17 amino acids.

The gene calls are TRBV5-4 and TRBJ2-7, with TRBD2 matching 12 bases. Unmatched junction bases numbered 2, after V lost 0 bases and J lost 4 bases. Germline V gives CDR1 SGHNT, CDR2 YYREEE (reference sequence). This CDR3 is 15 amino acids long. The CDR3 DNA follows: TGTGCCAGCAGCTTGGCTAGCGGGAGGGTTTACGAGCAGTACTTC. It is translated as CASSLASGRVYEQYF.

This clone is a singleton in its sample. The gene calls are TRBV5-1 and TRBJ2-1, with D perhaps matching TRBD1 (6 bases). This CDR3 is 15 amino acids long. CDR1 and CDR2 from the germline V gene are SGHRS and YFSETQ. The V and J ends lost 4 bases and 2 bases respectively, with 13 bases between them. CDR3 in DNA: TGCGCCAGCAGCGTGACAGGTACTACCTACAATGAGCAGTTCTTC. Amino acid sequence: CASSVTGTTYNEQFF.

This chain uses TRBV3-1 (or the pseudogene TRBV3-2) with TRBJ2-7; tentative D call: TRBD2 (6 bases). Germline assignment: CDR1 LGHDT and CDR2 YNNKEL (reference sequence). V was trimmed by 0 bases and J by 1 base, leaving 13 bases between them. The CDR3 is made up of 16 amino acids. In nucleotides, the CDR3 is TGTGCCAGCAGCCAAGATTTTTCGGGAGCGTCCTACGAGCAGTACTTC. This sequence encodes CASSQDFSGASYEQYF.

The V call is TRBV4-1, the J call TRBJ1-5; tentatively, D is TRBD1 (5 bases). V was clipped by 3 bases and J by 5 bases, with 14 bases between them. The CDR3 covers 15 residues. Germline CDR1 is MGHRA and CDR2 is YSYEKL. CDR3 loop: CASSQVTGNDQPQHF. CDR3 DNA: TGCGCCAGCAGCCAGGTCACAGGTAACGATCAGCCCCAGCATTTT.

The rearrangement uses TRBV9 and TRBJ2-3; the match to TRBD2 covers 7 bases. V trimming: 3 bases; J trimming: 0 bases; junction bases outside the gene matches: 10. Per the germline V gene, CDR1 is SGDLS and CDR2 is YYNGEE. This CDR3 has 17 amino acids. The CDR3 sequence: CASSATLGSGSTDTQYF. In DNA, the CDR3 is TGTGCCAGCAGCGCCACCCTGGGTAGCGGGAGCACAGATACGCAGTATTTT.

The chain joins TRBV23-1 to TRBJ1-1, with TRBD1 matching 12 bases. TRBV23-1 carries the ORF label, with uncertain function. This CDR3 contains 22 residues. Trimming at V came to 4 bases and at J to 5 bases, leaving 26 bases not matched to a gene. CDR3 in amino acids: CASSPVELCWDRGQGAITEAFF. The CDR3 coding sequence is TGCGCCAGCAGTCCGGTTGAGTTGTGTTGGGACAGGGGGCAAGGGGCGATTACTGAAGCTTTCTTT.

The rearrangement links TRBV5-1 to TRBJ2-6, with TRBD1 matching 10 bases. The CDR3 is made up of 17 amino acids. With V trimmed by 4 bases and J by 6 bases, 10 bases remained unmatched. The germline V gene has CDR1 SGHRS and CDR2 YFSETQ. CDR3 DNA: TGCGCCAGCAGCCAACAAGACGACAGGGGGCAGGCCAACGTCCTGACTTTC. It yields the protein CASSQQDDRGQANVLTF.

About this clone: Other DNA variants within this sample encode the same CDR3. The chain joins TRBV3-1 (or the pseudogene TRBV3-2) to TRBJ1-1; 9 bases are a match to TRBD1. Germline CDR1 reads LGHDT; CDR2 reads YNNKEL (reference sequence). The V segment lost 4 bases and the J segment 3 bases; nucleotides outside the gene matches: 6. This CDR3 region has 15 residues. DNA of the CDR3: TGTGCCAGCAGCCGTACCGGGACAGGGTACACTGAAGCTTTCTTT. Protein product: CASSRTGTGYTEAFF.

V and J are TRBV7-2 and TRBJ2-7, with 8 positions matching TRBD2. Per germline, CDR1 SGHTA and CDR2 FQGNSA. With V trimmed by 5 bases and J by 7 bases, 13 bases remained unmatched. The CDR3 sequence is 15 residues long. The CDR3 sequence is CASSPRTSSGREQYF. In DNA form, the CDR3 reads TGTGCCAGCAGCCCGAGGACTAGCAGTGGGAGAGAGCAGTACTTC.

The chain combines TRBV18 with TRBJ1-1; tentative D call: TRBD1 (6 bases). The CDR3 extends over 15 amino acids. Trimming removed 3 bases at V and 1 base at J, with 12 bases between. Germline V CDR1 and CDR2: KGHSH, LQKENI. The CDR3 DNA sequence: TGTGCCAGCTCACCGTCCCTCAGGGGGAACACTGAAGCTTTCTTT. The encoded protein is CASSPSLRGNTEAFF.

Only one count was recorded for this clone. V usage is TRBV4-3 and J usage is TRBJ2-5; possibly TRBD1 for D (6 bases). Germline CDR1 and CDR2: LGHNA and YSLEER. CDR3 length: 16 residues. Trimming took 0 bases from V and 5 from J, leaving 16 bases between them. DNA of the CDR3: TGCGCCAGCAGCCAAGAAGTTGGGGCAGGGGAGGAGACCCAGTACTTC. Its protein product is CASSQEVGAGEETQYF.

The V and J genes are TRBV7-9 and TRBJ2-6; D is perhaps TRBD1 (7 bases). Germline values: CDR1 SEHNR, CDR2 FQNEAQ (reference sequence). The CDR3 is 15 amino acids. Trimming removed 4 bases from V and 6 bases from J, with 13 bases in between. CDR3 region: CASSSTGEVANVLTF. CDR3 nucleotides: TGTGCCAGCAGCTCCACAGGGGAGGTGGCCAACGTCCTGACTTTC.

The rearrangement links TRBV10-2 to TRBJ1-2; D is unclear. The CDR3 contains 13 residues. Trimming took 3 bases from V and 5 from J, leaving 10 bases between them. Germline-derived CDR1 and CDR2 are WSHSY and SAAADI. CDR3 bases: TGCGCCAGCAGTGACCCAGGAACTTATGGCTACACCTTC. Translating it yields CASSDPGTYGYTF.

This chain uses TRBV4-1 with TRBJ2-3; TRBD1 is a possible D gene (6 bases). CDR1 and CDR2 (germline): MGHRA, YSYEKL. CDR3 length: 14 amino acids. V gave up 4 bases and J gave up 6 bases, with 14 bases separating them. DNA of the CDR3: TGCGCCAGCAGCCGAGCCTCAGGGGACGATACGCAGTATTTT. Protein sequence: CASSRASGDDTQYF.

This chain uses TRBV10-3 with TRBJ1-1; 9 bases are a match to TRBD1. The ends lost 0 bases at V and 1 base at J; junction bases unmatched: 9. The CDR3 has 18 amino acids. The germline V gene encodes CDR1 ENHRY and CDR2 SYGVKD. The DNA for the CDR3 is TGTGCCATCAGTGAGTCTCCATTGACAGGGGGACCGAACACTGAAGCTTTCTTT. Its protein product is CAISESPLTGGPNTEAFF.

V usage is TRBV4-2 and J usage is TRBJ2-7, with 7 bases aligning to TRBD2. This CDR3 is 14 amino acids long. The V segment lost 0 bases and the J segment 3 bases; nucleotides outside the gene matches: 2. From germline, CDR1 is LGHNA and CDR2 YNFKEQ. Written as DNA, the CDR3 is TGTGCCAGCAGCCAAGAGCGGGAGTACTACGAGCAGTACTTC. The encoded protein is CASSQEREYYEQYF.

The genes are TRBV14 and TRBJ2-1; TRBD2 matches at 13 bases. The CDR3 runs to 17 residues. Trimming removed 2 bases from V and 3 bases from J; junction bases left unmatched: 4. The V gene's germline CDR1 is SGHDN and CDR2 FVKESK. CDR3: CASSQPGLAGVYNEQFF. In nucleotides, the CDR3 is TGTGCCAGCAGCCAACCAGGACTAGCGGGAGTCTACAATGAGCAGTTCTTC.

The chain has TRBV18 and TRBJ1-4, with D uncertain. Trimming stripped 3 bases from V and 4 bases from J, with 6 bases between. Germline loops: CDR1 KGHSH, CDR2 LQKENI. There are 13 residues in the CDR3. The CDR3 protein is CASSPNSNEKLFF. The CDR3 DNA sequence: TGTGCCAGCTCACCCAACAGTAATGAAAAACTGTTTTTT.

V gene TRBV3-1 (or the pseudogene TRBV3-2) combines with J gene TRBJ1-1, with D maybe TRBD1 (5 bases). Trimming removed 0 bases at V and 0 bases at J, with 11 bases between. There are 16 residues in the CDR3. Germline V lookup: CDR1 LGHDT, CDR2 YNNKEL (reference sequence). Here the CDR3 reads CASSQDPGGMNTEAFF. Written as DNA, the CDR3 is TGTGCCAGCAGCCAAGATCCTGGGGGGATGAACACTGAAGCTTTCTTT.

The rearrangement uses TRBV29-1 and TRBJ2-1, with TRBD2 matching 10 bases. After removal of 7 bases from V and 0 bases from J, the junction contained 3 bases not matched to a gene. Germline CDR1 is SQVTM and CDR2 is ANQGSEA. This CDR3 has 14 residues. DNA of the CDR3: TGCAGCGCTAGCGGGAGCTTCTCCTACAATGAGCAGTTCTTC. As protein: CSASGSFSYNEQFF.

Remarks on this clone: A read error may produce the germline difference seen at one junction end. The chain links TRBV7-7 to TRBJ1-4; D may be TRBD1 (6 bases). The CDR3 runs to 13 residues. Per the germline V gene, CDR1 is SSHAT and CDR2 is FNYEAQ (reference sequence). As DNA, the CDR3 is TGTGCTAGCAGCTTAGACAGGAATGAAAAACTGTTTTTT. It is translated as CASSLDRNEKLFF.

This sequence joins TRBV29-1 and TRBJ2-5; TRBD2 matches 8 bases. The CDR3 runs to 14 residues. Germline CDR1 is SQVTM and CDR2 is ANQGSEA. The junction had 12 bases not matched to a gene; V was cut back by 7 bases and J by 5 bases. The CDR3 protein is CSAAPGLGGETQYF. The CDR3 DNA is TGCAGCGCTGCACCGGGACTAGGAGGGGAGACCCAGTACTTC.

This chain links TRBV27 with TRBJ2-5, with 12 nucleotides matching TRBD1. V gave up 4 bases and J gave up 5 bases; unmatched junction bases: 5. The germline CDR1 and CDR2 sequences are MNHEY and SMNVEV (reference sequence). The CDR3 runs 15 residues. Here the CDR3 DNA reads TGTGCCAGCAGTTCACCGGGACAGGGGGCCGAGACCCAGTACTTC. It translates to CASSSPGQGAETQYF.

CDR3 loop: CSVEIATNYNEQFF. In DNA form, the CDR3 reads TGCAGCGTTGAAATAGCGACCAACTACAATGAGCAGTTCTTC. V gene TRBV29-1 combines with J gene TRBJ2-1, with D possibly being TRBD2 (5 bases). Germline V lookup: CDR1 SQVTM, CDR2 ANQGSEA. V was shortened by 2 bases and J by 3 bases, with 11 bases between the two germline ends. The CDR3 length is 14 residues.

This chain joins TRBV7-9 and TRBJ1-2; D perhaps matches TRBD1 (5 bases). CDR3 length equals 13 residues. Germline V gene sequence: CDR1 SEHNR, CDR2 FQNEAQ (reference sequence). V was cut by 1 base and J by 2 bases, with 5 bases left in between. In DNA form, the CDR3 reads TGTGCCAGCAGCTTAGGACAGAACTATGGCTACACCTTC. It translates to CASSLGQNYGYTF.

This clone was observed once. The V gene is TRBV4-2, the J gene TRBJ1-5, with D hard to call. The V gene lost 0 bases and the J gene lost 4 bases, with 4 bases spanning the gap. This CDR3 spans 13 amino acids. CDR1 and CDR2 (germline): LGHNA, YNFKEQ. CDR3 sequence: CASSQDPNQPQHF. The CDR3 bases are TGTGCCAGCAGCCAAGACCCGAATCAGCCCCAGCATTTT.

About this clone itself: The germline gene is not matched at one end of the junction; a read error may be the cause. The chain couples TRBV6-5 to TRBJ2-3; D is possibly TRBD1 (6 bases). Germline V gene data show CDR1 as MNHEY and CDR2 as SVGAGI. The CDR3 consists of 15 residues. This chain's CDR3 is CASTRRDTSTNTQYF. The CDR3, as DNA: TGTGCCAGCACCCGCCGGGACACAAGCACAAATACGCAGTATTTT.

CDR3 sequence (DNA): TGTGCCAGCAGTGAATACGGTATAGAGTACAATGAGCAGTTCTTC. Protein: CASSEYGIEYNEQFF. The chain recombines TRBV2 with TRBJ2-1; D unclear. CDR1 and CDR2 from the germline V gene are SNHLY and FYNNEI. The length of the CDR3 is 15 residues. Trimming removed 2 bases from V and 4 bases from J, with 12 bases in between. Supplemented by reference TRBV2 and TRBJ2-1, the full variable domain reads EPEVTQTPSHQVTQMGQEVILRCVPISNHLYFYWYRQILGQKVEFLVSFYNNEISEKSEIFDDQFSVERPDGSNFTLKIRSTKLEDSAMYFCASSEYGIEYNEQFFGPGTRLTVL.

The chain has TRBV7-8 and TRBJ2-3; a weak D match, TRBD1 (6 bases). V lost 2 bases to trimming and J lost 2 bases, with 11 bases between them. Germline lookup yields CDR1 SGHVS and CDR2 FQNEAQ. The CDR3 runs 15 residues. The CDR3 protein is CASSLPGHHTDTQYF. CDR3 in DNA: TGTGCCAGCAGCTTACCGGGACATCACACAGATACGCAGTATTTT.